This TCR beta chain was profiled in a study of blood T cell repertoires in COVID-19. Turning to the study itself: Whether acute or convalescent, the COVID-19 samples came from the United States, Italy and Spain. From T cells, B-cell-depleted T cells, or PBMCs came the material, which was cDNA or gDNA.

Original handling: Amplification from reference gene primers served as the basis for estimated nucleated cell counts. Only in-frame clones appear in the TCRdb table, and some are missing; sequencing was by immunoSEQ multiplex PCR. V, J and clone size were drawn from that table, and D and trimming were deduced from the DNA. The repertoire holds around 70,000 clones, with roughly 75% as singletons. This CDR3 is built from 18 residues. The germline CDR1 and CDR2 sequences are SGHRS and YFSETQ. The V gene end was trimmed by 2 bases and the J gene end by 0 bases; junction bases not matched to a gene: 6. The chain recombines TRBV5-1 with TRBJ2-2; 11 bases are a match to TRBD2. Input material: peripheral blood. The sequence derives from a human donor in a cohort sampled during active COVID-19. The CDR3 spells CASSFGLAGGANTGELFF. The CDR3, as DNA: TGCGCCAGCAGCTTCGGGCTAGCGGGAGGCGCGAACACCGGGGAGCTGTTTTTT. Using reference TRBV5-1 and TRBJ2-2 for the parts outside the CDR3, the full variable domain is KAGVTQTPRYLIKTRGQQVTLSCSPISGHRSVSWYQQTPGQGLQFLFEYFSETQRNKGNFPGRFSGRQFSNSRSEMNVSTLELGDSALYLCASSFGLAGGANTGELFFGEGSRLTVL.